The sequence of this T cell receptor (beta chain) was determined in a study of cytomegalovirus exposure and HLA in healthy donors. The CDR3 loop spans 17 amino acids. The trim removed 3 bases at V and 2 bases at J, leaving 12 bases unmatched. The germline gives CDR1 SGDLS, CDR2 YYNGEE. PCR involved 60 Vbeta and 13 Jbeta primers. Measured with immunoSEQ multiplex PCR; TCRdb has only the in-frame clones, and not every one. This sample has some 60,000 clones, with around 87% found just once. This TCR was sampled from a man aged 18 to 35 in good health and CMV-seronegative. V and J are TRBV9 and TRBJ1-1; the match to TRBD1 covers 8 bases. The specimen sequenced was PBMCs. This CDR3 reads CASSEEGGAGGNTEAFF. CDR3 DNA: TGTGCCAGCAGCGAGGAGGGGGGGGCAGGGGGCAACACTGAAGCTTTCTTT.